These T cell receptor beta chains were read from a single sample in a study of blood T cell repertoires in COVID-19. Sequenced by immunoSEQ multiplex PCR; TCRdb stores in-frame clones only, minus some. The sample consists of 150,000 or so clones, approximately 90% of them appearing once. The sample taken for sequencing was peripheral blood. These receptors originate from a man younger than 30 with COVID-19, enrolled during active disease. The CDR3 runs from the conserved cysteine through the conserved F or W. The D gene is left open where the match is weak. Part of the rows lack a size; the others show once, few, many or a class for expanded clones.

d_call	v_call	j_call	clone_size	cdr3_nt	cdr3_aa
NA	TRBV24-1	TRBJ1-5	NA	TGTGCCACCAGTGATTGGGGGGATCAGCCCCAGCATTTT	CATSDWGDQPQHF
TRBD2	TRBV5-1	TRBJ2-3	NA	TGCGCCAGCAGCTTGGGACTAGCGGGAGCAGATACGCAGTATTTT	CASSLGLAGADTQYF
NA	TRBV5-1	TRBJ1-2	once	TGCGCCAGCAGCACCGAGCCGACAGATAACTATGGCTACACCTTC	CASSTEPTDNYGYTF
NA	TRBV7-2	TRBJ2-3	once	TGTGCCAGCAGCTTACGTCGGGCGCCAGGGGATACGCAGTATTTT	CASSLRRAPGDTQYF
NA	TRBV3-1/TRBV3-2	TRBJ1-1	NA	TGTGCCAGCAGCCCAGATCAGCGGAAGAACACTGAAGCTTTCTTT	CASSPDQRKNTEAFF
NA	TRBV28	TRBJ1-3	NA	TGTGCCAGCAGTTTAGGCGGAGGAAACACCATATATTTT	CASSLGGGNTIYF
NA	TRBV11-3	TRBJ1-1	NA	TGTGCCAGCAGCGGCAGAAACACTGAAGCTTTCTTT	CASSGRNTEAFF
NA	TRBV14	TRBJ2-7	NA	TGTGCCAGCAGCCCGGGTCACCGTTCCTACGAGCAGTACTTC	CASSPGHRSYEQYF
TRBD2	TRBV7-3	TRBJ2-1	NA	TGTGCCAGCAGCCCTACTAGCGGGAGAAGGAATGAGCAGTTCTTC	CASSPTSGRRNEQFF
NA	TRBV2	TRBJ1-1	NA	TGTGCCAGCAGTTTTGACCCCGACGGGATGAACACTGAAGCTTTCTTT	CASSFDPDGMNTEAFF
TRBD2	TRBV28	TRBJ2-1	NA	TGTGCCAGCAGCCCGCTTGCGGGAGGGCTTCAAAATGAGCAGTTCTTC	CASSPLAGGLQNEQFF
NA	TRBV28	TRBJ1-5	once	TGTGCCAGCAGGTTCCCGACGGACAGATTTGGACAGCCCCAGCATTTT	CASRFPTDRFGQPQHF
NA	TRBV19	TRBJ1-5	NA	TGTGCCAGTAGTAGCTGGACAGACAATCAGCCCCAGCATTTT	CASSSWTDNQPQHF
NA	TRBV7-9	TRBJ1-6	NA	TGTGCCAGCAGCGCGACCAGGGGTAATAATTCACCCCTCCACTTT	CASSATRGNNSPLHF